Presented here are 28 T cell receptor beta chains from one specimen sequenced in a study of identical twins. TCRdb analysed the 5' RACE reads with MiXCR anew, one entry per CDR3 protein. The table has approximately 300,000 distinct CDR3 sequences, 8.5% to 9.5% seen once. The data also belong to a second study, concerning yellow fever vaccine responses in identical twins.

The sample consisted of CD8+ T cells sorted from blood. These receptors were taken from a young woman in good health.

This clonotype was counted between two and nine times. The chain links TRBV11-2 to TRBJ2-4; either TRBD1 or TRBD2 may supply D (6 bases each). CDR3 length: 15 residues. V was shortened by 2 bases and J by 1 base, with 9 bases between the two germline ends. Germline V gives CDR1 SGHAT, CDR2 FQNNGV. CDR3 DNA: TGTGCCAGCAGCTTACCGGGGGCGGCCAAAAACATTCAGTACTTC. Protein product: CASSLPGAAKNIQYF.

This clonotype was observed many times. The J gene is TRBJ2-1, the V gene TRBV27; a possible D gene is TRBD2 (6 bases). V dropped 0 bases and J dropped 8 bases, with 11 bases sitting between them. The CDR3 spans 14 residues. CDR1 and CDR2 (germline): MNHEY, SMNVEV (reference sequence). The CDR3 bases are TGTGCCAGCAGTTTATCGTCGGAGGGCTATGAGCAGTTCTTC. It specifies CASSLSSEGYEQFF.

V gene TRBV30 combines with J gene TRBJ2-2; unclear D gene. The CDR3 totals 13 residues. Deletions cut 4 bases from V and 0 bases from J, with 6 bases between. The V gene's germline CDR1 is GTSNPN and CDR2 SVGIG (reference sequence). CDR3 protein: CAWIQTNTGELFF. As DNA, the CDR3 is TGTGCCTGGATCCAGACGAACACCGGGGAGCTGTTTTTT.

This clonotype was detected only a few times. The rearrangement uses TRBV12-3 or TRBV12-4 and TRBJ2-3; 10 bases are a match to TRBD2. This CDR3 has 16 residues. Unmatched junction bases numbered 7, after V lost 5 bases and J lost 2 bases. CDR3 amino acids: CASSPSAGGYTDTQYF. CDR3 sequence (DNA): TGTGCCAGCAGTCCTTCAGCGGGGGGGTACACAGATACGCAGTATTTT.

This clonotype was seen repeatedly, ten times or more. The J gene is TRBJ2-1, the V gene TRBV28; the match to TRBD2 covers 7 bases. CDR3 length equals 20 residues. Germline CDR1 and CDR2: MDHEN and SYDVKM. Unmatched junction bases numbered 18, after V lost 4 bases and J lost 0 bases. CDR3 in DNA: TGTGCCAGCAGTTCCCAACGGGGGGATAGTGGAGAGAGCTCCTACAATGAGCAGTTCTTC. Its translation: CASSSQRGDSGESSYNEQFF.

The V gene is TRBV20-1, the J gene TRBJ2-7, with 8 bases fitting TRBD2. There are 13 residues in the CDR3. V trimming: 3 bases; J trimming: 4 bases; junction bases outside the gene matches: 5. Looked up from germline, CDR1 is DFQATT and CDR2 is SNEGSKA (reference sequence). CDR3 residues: CSASPVAGYEQYF. CDR3 nucleotides: TGCAGTGCTAGTCCAGTAGCGGGGTACGAGCAGTACTTC.

This clonotype was counted a few times. The chain combines TRBV11-2 with TRBJ2-7; possibly TRBD1 for D (6 bases). Germline V gene lookup returns CDR1 SGHAT and CDR2 FQNNGV. The germline V and J ends were trimmed by 4 bases and 2 bases, with 18 bases remaining between them. The CDR3 extends over 16 amino acids. The CDR3 sequence is CASSYETGLKAYEQYF. The DNA of the CDR3 is TGTGCCAGCAGCTATGAAACAGGGTTAAAAGCCTACGAGCAGTACTTC.

This clonotype was seen only once. This sequence joins TRBV30 and TRBJ2-3, with a tentative D call TRBD2 (5 bases). Germline V gene sequence: CDR1 GTSNPN, CDR2 SVGIG (reference sequence). Trimming cost V 4 bases and J 4 bases, with 6 bases left between them. CDR3 length: 11 amino acids. CDR3 sequence reads: CAWMEADTQYF. CDR3 sequence (DNA): TGTGCCTGGATGGAGGCAGATACGCAGTATTTT.

This clonotype showed up many times. The chain has TRBV29-1 and TRBJ2-6; D remains unclear. CDR1 and CDR2 from the germline V gene are SQVTM and ANQGSEA. Trimming cost V 6 bases and J 1 base, with 16 bases left between them. The CDR3 totals 16 residues. The CDR3 DNA reads TGCAGCGTAACAACTACCAGGCAATCTGGGGCCAACGTCCTGACTTTC. As protein: CSVTTTRQSGANVLTF.

The sample holds a few counts of this clonotype. The V and J genes are TRBV20-1 and TRBJ2-2, with 12 bases aligning to TRBD2. The CDR3 contains 16 residues. The germline V gene has CDR1 DFQATT and CDR2 SNEGSKA (reference sequence). J was trimmed by 7 bases and V by 0 bases; bases with no gene match: 6. The CDR3 loop is CSARDPSGGAYGELFF. CDR3 DNA sequence: TGCAGTGCTAGAGATCCTAGCGGGGGGGCTTACGGGGAGCTGTTTTTT.

This clonotype was seen at least ten times. The genes are TRBV29-1 and TRBJ2-1, with 14 bases that match TRBD2. Germline V gene sequence: CDR1 SQVTM, CDR2 ANQGSEA. The CDR3 contains 15 residues. The V gene end was trimmed by 7 bases and the J gene end by 5 bases; junction bases not matched to a gene: 7. The CDR3 bases are TGCAGCGCCGGACTAGCGGGAGGATGGCACAATGAGCAGTTCTTC. It translates to CSAGLAGGWHNEQFF.

Only a few counts were recorded for this clonotype. V and J are TRBV6-4 and TRBJ2-1; 14 nucleotides line up with TRBD2. With V trimmed by 1 base and J by 7 bases, 0 bases remained unmatched. CDR3 length: 15 amino acids. The germline CDR1 and CDR2 sequences are MRHNA and SNTAGT. CDR3 DNA sequence: TGTGCCAGCAGTGACTGGACTAGCGGGAGGAATGAGCAGTTCTTC. Protein sequence: CASSDWTSGRNEQFF.

This clonotype was seen a few times. This chain joins TRBV6-2 or TRBV6-3 and TRBJ2-6; perhaps D is TRBD1 or TRBD2 (5 bases each). V lost 5 bases, J lost 3 bases, and 14 bases lay in between. Germline CDR1 is MNHEY and CDR2 is SVGEGT. The CDR3 is made up of 16 amino acids. CDR3 sequence reads: CASSRDPGRGANVLTF. The CDR3 coding sequence is TGTGCCAGCAGTAGGGATCCGGGGCGTGGGGCCAACGTCCTGACTTTC.

This clonotype was detected a few times. One end of the junction varies from germline; a read error may be responsible. This chain uses TRBV20-1 with TRBJ2-7, with a tentative D call TRBD2 (5 bases). The CDR3 loop spans 8 amino acids. The germline CDR1 and CDR2 sequences are DFQATT and SNEGSKA (reference sequence). This chain's CDR3 is CSASDSSF. CDR3 in DNA: TGCAGTGCATCGGACTCGTCCTTC.

This clonotype was seen at least ten times. The CDR3 reads CASSHLREPPFSYEQYF. CDR3 in DNA: TGCGCCAGCAGCCATCTCAGGGAACCCCCTTTCTCCTACGAGCAGTACTTC. This chain uses TRBV4-3 with TRBJ2-7, with D maybe TRBD1 (5 bases). Germline values: CDR1 LGHNA, CDR2 YSLEER. With 3 bases removed from V and 0 bases from J, the gap between germline ends came to 18 bases. CDR3 length: 17 residues.

The chain couples TRBV9 to TRBJ2-1, with D unresolved. The CDR3 runs 10 residues. Germline loops: CDR1 SGDLS, CDR2 YYNGEE. V was clipped by 3 bases and J by 9 bases, with 4 bases between them. Written as DNA, the CDR3 is TGTGCCAGCAGCGGAGTTGAGCAGTTCTTC. This translates into CASSGVEQFF.

This clonotype has just a few counts. The chain couples TRBV20-1 to TRBJ2-7; TRBD2 might be the D (6 bases). The CDR3 loop spans 14 amino acids. V lost 2 bases, J lost 3 bases, and 14 bases lay in between. Germline V gives CDR1 DFQATT, CDR2 SNEGSKA (reference sequence). CDR3 residues: CSARRRGAYYEQYF. The CDR3 nucleotides are TGCAGTGCTAGACGGCGCGGGGCCTACTACGAGCAGTACTTC.

This clonotype was observed many times. The chain employs TRBV7-6 and TRBJ1-4, with D unclear. Germline V gene lookup returns CDR1 SGHVS and CDR2 FNYEAQ. The CDR3 loop spans 16 amino acids. Trimming left V 1 base short and J 7 bases short, with 16 bases between. CDR3 residues: CASSLDSGRPSEKLFF. The CDR3 nucleotides read TGTGCCAGCAGCTTAGATTCTGGCAGGCCTTCTGAAAAACTGTTTTTT.

This chain links TRBV3-1 with TRBJ2-6; 9 bases match TRBD1. The CDR3 contains 18 residues. CDR1 is LGHDT and CDR2 is YNNKEL in the germline V gene (reference sequence). V lost 3 bases and J lost 2; bases outside the gene matches: 8. Written as DNA, the CDR3 is TGTGCCAGCAGCCAGGGGGACAGGGTGAAGGCTGGGGCCAACGTCCTGACTTTC. Its protein product is CASSQGDRVKAGANVLTF.

This clonotype was picked up many times. The chain carries TRBV20-1 and TRBJ2-7; tentative D call: TRBD1 (6 bases). V lost 6 bases and J 2 bases, leaving 14 bases between the germline ends. The CDR3 is made up of 13 amino acids. Germline-derived CDR1 and CDR2 are DFQATT and SNEGSKA (reference sequence). CDR3 DNA: TGCAGTGCCCCATCCTGGGACACCTACGAGCAGTACTTC. Residues: CSAPSWDTYEQYF.

The V gene is TRBV7-6, the J gene TRBJ2-1, with TRBD2 identical over 7 bases. Germline V gene data show CDR1 as SGHVS and CDR2 as FNYEAQ. The junction had 14 bases not matched to a gene; V was cut back by 6 bases and J by 3 bases. This CDR3 region has 17 residues. The CDR3, as DNA: TGTGCCAGCAGACAAGGGCCGCGGGAGTATAACTACAATGAGCAGTTCTTC. It codes for CASRQGPREYNYNEQFF. The whole variable domain, filled in from reference TRBV7-6 and TRBJ2-1, reads GAGVSQSPRYKVTKRGQDVALRCDPISGHVSLYWYRQALGQGPEFLTYFNYEAQQDKSGLPNDRFSAERPEGSISTLTIQRTEQRDSAMYRCASRQGPREYNYNEQFFGPGTRLTVL.

The chain links TRBV28 to TRBJ2-7; 8 bases match TRBD2. The J segment lost 2 bases and the V segment lost 3 bases, leaving 6 bases of the junction unmatched. Germline assignment: CDR1 MDHEN and CDR2 SYDVKM. The CDR3 has 15 amino acids. CDR3 DNA: TGTGCCAGCAGTTTTCCTCGGGAGGGACCCTACGAGCAGTACTTC. This sequence encodes CASSFPREGPYEQYF.

This chain uses TRBV27 with TRBJ2-4; 7 nucleotides align to TRBD1. The CDR3 covers 19 residues. V dropped 5 bases and J dropped 0; count of bases not matched to a gene: 16. Germline V CDR1 and CDR2: MNHEY, SMNVEV (reference sequence). CDR3 sequence reads: CASSPLQTGMRKAKNIQYF. The CDR3 DNA follows: TGTGCCAGCAGTCCACTACAGACAGGGATGAGGAAAGCCAAAAACATTCAGTACTTC.

The CDR3 spells CASSHRAVGKQFF. The CDR3 DNA reads as TGTGCCAGCAGCCACCGGGCAGTGGGAAAGCAGTTCTTC. The chain has TRBV13 and TRBJ2-1; the D is unclear. The CDR3 contains 13 residues. With 5 bases removed from V and 11 bases from J, the gap between germline ends came to 16 bases. CDR1 is PRHDT and CDR2 is FYEKMQ in the germline V gene (reference sequence).

This clonotype has a handful of counts. The V call is TRBV19, the J call TRBJ2-1, with D perhaps TRBD1 or TRBD2 (6 bases each). Germline V gene data show CDR1 as LNHDA and CDR2 as SQIVND (reference sequence). This CDR3 has 15 amino acids. Deletions cut 3 bases from V and 6 bases from J, with 15 bases between. Here the CDR3 DNA reads TGTGCCAGTAGTATCTTTGTACAGGGACTCAATGAGCAGTTCTTC. Residues: CASSIFVQGLNEQFF.

There are many counts of this clonotype. V is TRBV10-2 and J is TRBJ2-3; tentative D call: TRBD2 (5 bases). There are 12 residues in the CDR3. Germline V gene sequence: CDR1 WSHSY, CDR2 SAAADI. V was shortened by 7 bases and J by 4 bases, with 9 bases between the two germline ends. In DNA, the CDR3 is TGCGCCAGCACAACTAGAGCAGATACGCAGTATTTT. Residues: CASTTRADTQYF.

The rearrangement links TRBV27 to TRBJ2-7; maybe TRBD2 (5 bases). The CDR3 totals 14 residues. CDR1 MNHEY and CDR2 SMNVEV come from the germline V gene (reference sequence). Deletions cut 2 bases from V and 4 bases from J, with 12 bases between. CDR3 amino acids: CASSLIGVGYEQYF. DNA for the CDR3: TGTGCCAGCAGTTTAATCGGGGTCGGGTACGAGCAGTACTTC.

This clonotype was seen ten or more times. The V gene is TRBV5-5, the J gene TRBJ1-4, with D uncertain. CDR1 and CDR2 (germline): SGHKS, YYEKEE (reference sequence). This CDR3 is built from 13 residues. V was trimmed by 3 bases and J by 5 bases, leaving 8 bases between them. In DNA, the CDR3 is TGTGCCAGCAGCTCGGACCTGAATGAAAAACTGTTTTTT. Its protein product is CASSSDLNEKLFF.